A selection of T cell receptor beta chains follows, all from one sample in a study of CD8+ T cells in alopecia areata. The repertoire was sequenced with immunoSEQ multiplex PCR; TCRdb's copy has only in-frame clones and lacks some. The sample contains roughly 140,000 clones, 40% to 60% of which appear only once. The sample consisted of CD8+ T cells sorted from blood, taken at week 0. The source is a human donor with alopecia areata. CDR3s leave out the opening cysteine and the closing phenylalanine or tryptophan.

>TRBJ1-1|TRBV29-1
SVPADTEAF
>TRBJ2-1|TRBV5-1
ASIAEGISSYNEQF
>TRBJ2-1|TRBV27
ASSPGRYNEQF
>TRBJ2-1|TRBV7-6
ASSLGQGIVNEQF
>TRBJ1-5|TRBV6-6
ASSYSIRNSNQPQH
>TRBJ1-2|TRBV7-8
ASSLEGVFGDGYT
>TRBJ2-7|TRBV28
ASSFGGGGYEQY
>TRBJ1-1|TRBV7-2
ASRDLNTEAF
>TRBJ2-7|TRBV5-6
ASSLGLGGYEQY
>TRBJ2-2|TRBV2
ASSERGLNTGELF
>TRBJ1-6|TRBV7-6
ASSLASRQGAKDSPLH
>TRBJ1-2|TRBV30
AWDNVNYGYT
>TRBJ1-5|TRBV19
ASSIGQPNQPQH
>TRBJ2-2|TRBV5-6
ASSGAQHSGELF
>TRBJ2-3|TRBV9
ASRRGDSSTDTQY
>TRBJ2-4|TRBV10-3
AISESTEKY
>TRBJ1-1|TRBV29-1
SARTNTEAF
>TRBJ1-2|TRBV5-4
ASSLGDRNYGYT
>TRBJ2-1|TRBV15
ATSRGETLNDEQF
>TRBJ1-1|TRBV29-1
SVDTGRAAF
>TRBJ1-2|TRBV27
ASSLSGTGDGYT
>TRBJ2-2|TRBV7-9
ASSINPGELF
>TRBJ1-1|TRBV30
AWSGLNTEAF
>TRBJ2-2|TRBV7-2
ASSWTGPGELF
>TRBJ1-2|TRBV29-1
SVEAGGFGYT
>TRBJ1-1|TRBV15
ATSETMNTEAF
>TRBJ1-1|TRBV29-1
SVGAGQEEGEAF
>TRBJ2-3|TRBV6-5
ASTFTPNADTQY
>TRBJ1-4|TRBV19
ASSTPREVEGKLF
>TRBJ2-5|TRBV9
ASSVGQGGVETQY
>TRBJ1-2|TRBV13
ASSLGLADQIYGYT
>TRBJ2-1|TRBV7-9
ASSLASNEQF
>TRBJ2-5|TRBV29-1
SVEISGRQETQY
>TRBJ1-2|TRBV29-1
SVGLANYGYT
>TRBJ2-6|TRBV9
ASSFHRTDSGANVLT
>TRBJ2-1|TRBV5-4
ASSFRQGASNEQF
>TRBJ1-1|TRBV4-1
ASRTGTNTEAF
>TRBJ1-1|TRBV7-9
ASSKDTNTEAF
>TRBJ1-2|TRBV7-2
ASSLNQGGYGYT
>TRBJ1-4|TRBV29-1
SVWTGDVEKLF
>TRBJ1-5|TRBV27
ASSHRENSNQPQH
>TRBJ2-1|TRBV13
ATPGTSGYNEQF
>TRBJ1-6|TRBV30
AWSTGDTYNSPLH
>TRBJ2-1|TRBV4-1
ASSQESGTVGPNEQF
>TRBJ2-7|TRBV10-2
ASSEAGVSYEQY
>TRBJ1-1|TRBV4-3
ASSRTGPNTEAF
>TRBJ2-7|TRBV15
ATSSDRVYEQY
>TRBJ1-1|TRBV27
ASSLNPQRGAF
>TRBJ2-1|TRBV20-1
SARIGNEQF
>TRBJ2-6|TRBV25-1
ASGSSGKGSGANVLT
>TRBJ2-3|TRBV20-1
SARALDTQY
>TRBJ2-6|TRBV29-1
SVEAGANVLT
>TRBJ2-3|TRBV30
AWALGGLTDTQY
>TRBJ1-2|TRBV5-1
ASSLEDYGYT
>TRBJ1-1|TRBV30
AWIKNLRAEAF